The clone carrying this T cell receptor (beta chain) was counted many times. What it binds is unknown. The time point denotes: newly diagnosed GD, antithyroid drugs for less than 3 months. There was RNA extracted from PBMCs, and the TCR library was made from it. The data derive from a study of regulatory T cells in long-lasting Graves disease. Study-wide results and caveats: With a small sample size, accuracy may have been reduced.

With iRepertoire HTBI primers and Arm-PCR of CDR3 regions, TCR beta libraries were built. TCRdb reanalysed the multiplex PCR reads using MiXCR and keeps one entry per CDR3 protein. The sample holds fewer than 400,000 distinct CDR3 sequences, 18% seen once. The CDR3 has 18 residues. J was trimmed by 2 bases and V by 4 bases; bases with no gene match: 5. Germline V lookup: CDR1 SGHAT, CDR2 FQNNGV. This clonotype was sampled from a female donor with Graves disease. This sequence joins TRBV11-2 and TRBJ2-1; 16 bases line up with TRBD2. This specimen consisted of peripheral blood mononuclear cells (PBMCs), obtained at new diagnosis, from a patient treated with antithyroid drugs. The CDR3 loop is CASSSGTSGRAAYNEQFF. Here the CDR3 DNA reads TGTGCCAGCAGCTCCGGGACTAGCGGGAGGGCAGCCTACAATGAGCAGTTCTTC.